The 27 T cell receptor beta chains below come from one sample, sequenced in a study of blood T cells in healthy people across ages. A second PCR, run for 7 to 11 cycles, used a sample-barcoded 5' primer plus a J-beta primer mix. TCRdb re-called the 5' RACE reads with MiXCR, one entry per CDR3 protein. The data contain 1,500,000 or so distinct CDR3 sequences, 42% of them singletons. Sequenced input: blood. The receptor set was obtained from a woman younger than 35 in good health.

The chain recombines TRBV2 with TRBJ2-1, with 12 bases that match TRBD2. CDR3 length equals 15 residues. Germline V gene lookup returns CDR1 SNHLY and CDR2 FYNNEI. V shed 10 bases, J shed 1 base, and the junction held 5 bases outside the gene matches. The CDR3 is CATRTSGTSYNEQFF. CDR3 in DNA: TGTGCCACACGGACTAGCGGGACTTCCTACAATGAGCAGTTCTTC.

This sequence joins TRBV7-3 and TRBJ2-1, with 13 bases aligning to TRBD2. Germline V lookup: CDR1 SGHTA, CDR2 FQGTGA. After removal of 5 bases from V and 0 bases from J, the junction contained 7 bases not matched to a gene. The CDR3 contains 18 residues. In DNA, the CDR3 is TGTGCCAGCAGCCCTCACCGGACTAGCGGGAGCTCCTACAATGAGCAGTTCTTC. Encoded protein: CASSPHRTSGSSYNEQFF. Complete variable domain (other parts from reference TRBV7-3 and TRBJ2-1): GAGVSQTPSNKVTEKGKYVELRCDPISGHTALYWYRQSLGQGPEFLIYFQGTGAADDSGLPNDRFFAVRPEGSVSTLKIQRTERGDSAVYLCASSPHRTSGSSYNEQFFGPGTRLTVL.

The chain couples TRBV4-1 to TRBJ2-1; D is uncertain. Germline CDR1 MGHRA, CDR2 YSYEKL. Trimming removed 3 bases at V and 5 bases at J, with 14 bases between. CDR3 size: 15 residues. CDR3 loop: CASSQGPEFDNEQFF. The DNA of the CDR3 is TGCGCCAGCAGCCAGGGCCCTGAATTTGACAATGAGCAGTTCTTC.

This sequence joins TRBV27 and TRBJ2-3; 8 bases are shared with TRBD1. Germline V lookup: CDR1 MNHEY, CDR2 SMNVEV (reference sequence). J gave up 13 bases and V 8 bases, and 11 bases lay outside the gene matches. CDR3 length: 12 residues. CDR3 in DNA: TGTGCCAGCGCCTCAGCCCCGGACAGGGAGTATTTT. The encoded protein is CASASAPDREYF.

This CDR3 reads CASSISNQETQYF. DNA for the CDR3: TGTGCCAGCAGCATTAGTAACCAAGAGACCCAGTACTTC. This chain uses TRBV9 with TRBJ2-5; no firm D call. The length of the CDR3 is 13 residues. Germline V gene lookup returns CDR1 SGDLS and CDR2 YYNGEE. The V end was cut by 4 bases, the J end by 0 bases, with 7 bases between.

The table lists this clonotype with a few counts. V and J are TRBV20-1 and TRBJ2-5; tentatively, D is TRBD2 (6 bases). CDR1 is DFQATT, CDR2 SNEGSKA, per germline (reference sequence). V lost 2 bases and J 4 bases, leaving 11 bases between the germline ends. This CDR3 is 13 amino acids long. Written as DNA, the CDR3 is TGCAGTGCTAGACGGGGGTCGGCAGAGACCCAGTACTTC. Translating it yields CSARRGSAETQYF.

This clonotype was detected ten times or more. The chain combines TRBV7-9 with TRBJ2-7, with D hard to call. Germline V CDR1 and CDR2: SEHNR, FQNEAQ (reference sequence). V was pared by 1 base and J by 6 bases, with 7 bases between. This CDR3 comprises 12 residues. CDR3 sequence (DNA): TGTGCCAGCAGCTTAGTCGTGGGCGAGCAGTACTTC. It codes for CASSLVVGEQYF.

Here the CDR3 DNA reads TGTGCCACCAGTGACTCTGGGACCTCTAACAATGAGCAGTTCTTC. Encoded protein: CATSDSGTSNNEQFF. The genes are TRBV24-1 and TRBJ2-1, with D possibly called TRBD1 or TRBD2 (5 bases each). CDR1 is KGHDR, CDR2 SFDVKD, per germline. Trimming left V 4 bases short and J 5 bases short, with 14 bases between. This CDR3 contains 15 residues.

This clonotype has a handful of counts. The CDR3 sequence: CASSSSGLPGEQYF. CDR3 sequence (DNA): TGTGCCAGCAGCTCTTCGGGACTCCCGGGGGAGCAGTACTTC. The rearrangement joins TRBV7-9 to TRBJ2-7; maybe TRBD2 (6 bases). Germline-derived CDR1 and CDR2 are SEHNR and FQNEAQ (reference sequence). The CDR3 is 14 residues long. Deletions cut 4 bases from V and 7 bases from J, with 17 bases between.

This chain links TRBV29-1 with TRBJ1-4; maybe TRBD1 (6 bases). Germline CDR1 SQVTM, CDR2 ANQGSEA. This CDR3 has 14 residues. V was trimmed by 1 base and J by 7 bases, leaving 13 bases between them. In nucleotides, the CDR3 is TGCAGCGTTGAAGTCACAGGGATCGGTGAAAAACTGTTTTTT. Encoded protein: CSVEVTGIGEKLFF.

V gene TRBV20-1 combines with J gene TRBJ1-5; no firm D call. Between the trimmed V and J ends, which lost 6 bases and 0 bases, there was a span of 12 bases. Germline loops: CDR1 DFQATT, CDR2 SNEGSKA (reference sequence). This CDR3 contains 14 residues. CDR3 amino acids: CSALTRVSNQPQHF. The CDR3 DNA follows: TGCAGTGCCCTGACAAGGGTTAGCAATCAGCCCCAGCATTTT.

This clonotype was found a few times. The chain is built from TRBV20-1 and TRBJ1-2; possible D gene TRBD1, 5 bases. This CDR3 is built from 10 residues. V was clipped by 4 bases and J by 13 bases, with 13 bases between them. Germline lookup yields CDR1 DFQATT and CDR2 SNEGSKA (reference sequence). CDR3 nucleotides: TGCAGTGCTATAAGGCAGGGCCGCACCTTC. Amino acids: CSAIRQGRTF.

The V call is TRBV3-1, the J call TRBJ1-1; D gene uncertain. V was trimmed by 1 base and J by 0 bases, leaving 12 bases between them. The CDR3 is 16 residues long. The germline V gene encodes CDR1 LGHDT and CDR2 YNNKEL (reference sequence). In DNA form, the CDR3 reads TGTGCCAGCAGCCAAGGCGGTACTTCCATGAACACTGAAGCTTTCTTT. Amino acid sequence: CASSQGGTSMNTEAFF.

This clonotype was counted between two and nine times. The chain uses TRBV11-2 and TRBJ1-2; 9 nucleotides line up with TRBD1. This CDR3 has 17 residues. Per germline, CDR1 SGHAT and CDR2 FQNNGV. With 4 bases clipped from V and 3 bases from J, the junction kept 12 bases outside the gene matches. The CDR3 here is CASSSPRGTGPHYGYTF. DNA of the CDR3: TGTGCCAGCAGCTCCCCCAGGGGGACAGGGCCTCACTATGGCTACACCTTC.

CDR3 sequence (DNA): TGCAGCGTTGAGGGAGGGGACACAACGTCCTACAATGAGCAGTTCTTC. It codes for CSVEGGDTTSYNEQFF. V usage is TRBV29-1 and J usage is TRBJ2-1; D may be TRBD2 (7 bases). This CDR3 contains 16 residues. CDR1 and CDR2 from the germline V gene are SQVTM and ANQGSEA. V was trimmed by 3 bases and J by 1 base, leaving 16 bases between them.

In its sample, this clonotype was seen a few times. The chain joins TRBV20-1 to TRBJ2-1; TRBD2 is a possible D gene (5 bases). The V gene lost 5 bases and the J gene lost 5 bases, with 16 bases spanning the gap. From germline, CDR1 is DFQATT and CDR2 SNEGSKA (reference sequence). The CDR3 covers 14 residues. This CDR3 reads CSAFRGQQNNEQFF. The CDR3 nucleotides read TGCAGTGCTTTTCGAGGGCAGCAAAACAATGAGCAGTTCTTC.

This clonotype was seen only a few times. The chain recombines TRBV7-2 with TRBJ2-3; D perhaps matches TRBD2 (6 bases). CDR3 length equals 12 residues. Per germline, CDR1 SGHTA and CDR2 FQGNSA. V was trimmed by 5 bases and J by 11 bases, leaving 14 bases between them. CDR3 loop: CASSTIPGVQYF. In nucleotides, the CDR3 is TGTGCCAGCAGCACTATACCGGGAGTGCAGTATTTT.

With regard to this clonotype: Just one base apart from a much larger clone, this may be a read error. The V and J genes are TRBV3-1 and TRBJ1-2; D is unresolved. Trimming left V 5 bases short and J 1 base short, with 17 bases between. Looked up from germline, CDR1 is LGHDT and CDR2 is YNNKEL (reference sequence). The CDR3 spans 16 residues. The CDR3: CASSSNQDRYNYGYTF. In nucleotides, the CDR3 is TGTGCCAGCAGCTCCAACCAGGACCGATATAACTATGGCTACACCTTC.

Only a few counts were recorded for this clonotype. CDR3 sequence: CASSQEINYGYTF. DNA for the CDR3: TGCGCCAGCAGCCAAGAAATTAACTATGGCTACACCTTC. The chain carries TRBV4-3 and TRBJ1-2; D call uncertain. Germline lookup yields CDR1 LGHNA and CDR2 YSLEER. V shed 0 bases and J shed 1 base, with 3 bases lying between them. CDR3 length: 13 amino acids.

This clonotype has just a few counts. CDR3 sequence: CASSFLPRNEQFF. The DNA for the CDR3 is TGTGCCAGCAGCTTTCTCCCCCGGAATGAGCAGTTCTTC. The chain joins TRBV7-2 to TRBJ2-1; D gene uncertain. V was cut by 3 bases and J by 7 bases, with 10 bases left in between. Germline V gives CDR1 SGHTA, CDR2 FQGNSA. CDR3 length equals 13 residues.

The chain combines TRBV27 with TRBJ1-2; D possibly corresponds to TRBD1 (6 bases). Trimming pared 5 bases from V and 5 bases from J, leaving 15 bases between. The CDR3 runs to 14 residues. The germline V gene has CDR1 MNHEY and CDR2 SMNVEV (reference sequence). In DNA, the CDR3 is TGTGCCAGCAGTGCCGGGACAAGTTCTTATGGCTACACCTTC. As protein: CASSAGTSSYGYTF.

This clonotype has only a few counts. V is TRBV7-9 and J is TRBJ1-4; weak D call: TRBD1 (6 bases). The germline gives CDR1 SEHNR, CDR2 FQNEAQ (reference sequence). V shed 6 bases and J shed 7 bases, with 15 bases lying between them. The CDR3 totals 14 residues. CDR3 coding DNA: TGTGCCAGCAGTACTACGGGGGCGGTTGAAAAACTGTTTTTT. Amino acids: CASSTTGAVEKLFF.

V and J are TRBV29-1 and TRBJ2-7; tentatively, D is TRBD1 (5 bases). Per the germline V gene, CDR1 is SQVTM and CDR2 is ANQGSEA. With 8 bases removed from V and 5 bases from J, the gap between germline ends came to 19 bases. This CDR3 is 13 amino acids long. The DNA for the CDR3 is TGCAGCTCAGAAAGGGGTCATTCTGACGAGCAGTACTTC. Its protein is CSSERGHSDEQYF.

The V call is TRBV6-5, the J call TRBJ1-4; the D gene is possibly TRBD1 (5 bases). The V and J ends lost 1 base and 5 bases respectively, with 20 bases between them. Germline V gene lookup returns CDR1 MNHEY and CDR2 SVGAGI. The CDR3 is 18 amino acids. The CDR3 spells CASSYFLLSGTGNEKLFF. CDR3 nucleotide sequence: TGTGCCAGCAGTTACTTTCTCCTATCCGGGACGGGAAATGAAAAACTGTTTTTT.

This clonotype was seen more than once but under ten times. This sequence joins TRBV7-2 and TRBJ1-2, with D unresolved. There are 12 residues in the CDR3. Germline lookup yields CDR1 SGHTA and CDR2 FQGNSA. V lost 3 bases to trimming and J lost 6 bases, with 8 bases between them. The CDR3 bases are TGTGCCAGCAGCTTTTATAGGGATGGCTACACCTTC. It yields the protein CASSFYRDGYTF.

This chain connects TRBV29-1 to TRBJ2-3, with TRBD2 matching over 8 bases. Germline-derived CDR1 and CDR2 are SQVTM and ANQGSEA. The CDR3 has 14 residues. The trim removed 8 bases at V and 4 bases at J, leaving 11 bases unmatched. CDR3 DNA sequence: TGCAGCACCACCGGGACTAGGGGGGCAGATACGCAGTATTTT. It specifies CSTTGTRGADTQYF.

The gene calls are TRBV7-2 and TRBJ2-5; 9 bases agree with TRBD1. The CDR3 has 15 amino acids. CDR1 and CDR2 (germline): SGHTA, FQGNSA. Trimming at V came to 5 bases and at J to 0 bases, leaving 4 bases not matched to a gene. CDR3 protein: CASSRNRGHQETQYF. For the CDR3, the DNA is TGTGCCAGCAGCAGAAACAGGGGGCACCAAGAGACCCAGTACTTC.